The table lists the clone carrying this T cell receptor beta chain with a count of one. This sample is part of a study of shared clonotypes between healthy human individuals. TCRdb keeps only in-frame clones here, not all; method: immunoSEQ multiplex PCR. The table has about 2.4 million clones, under 95% seen once. Germline V gene lookup returns CDR1 SNHLY and CDR2 FYNNEI. This CDR3 contains 14 residues. Trimming cost V 5 bases and J 2 bases, with 12 bases left between them. This clonotype was obtained from a young man in good health. Some clones in this sample may be carry-over from other donors' samples. This chain connects TRBV2 to TRBJ1-2; no clear D gene. Material for sequencing was naive CD4+ T cells from PBMCs. Stated subset: CD45RA+ positively selected. The CDR3 spells CASSLVGGNYGYTF. CDR3 nucleotides: TGTGCCAGCAGTTTGGTAGGCGGCAACTATGGCTACACCTTC.